This entry concerns a single TCR beta chain. The antigen is unknown. The study ran its PCR with 60 Vbeta and 13 Jbeta primers. Per the original data handling: Per a later analysis, the number of unique TCR beta chains was some 75 million, of which 9 million to 12 million were shared. TCRdb's table, derived via immunoSEQ multiplex PCR, lists solely in-frame clones and lacks some. From that table come the V and J calls and clone size; the DNA was used to work out D and trimming. The sample lists under 200,000 clones, about three quarters occurring once. This specimen belongs to a study of cytomegalovirus exposure and HLA in healthy donors. On the study more broadly: An early data release held 79 million or so unique TCRs from HLA-typed donors.

The V segment lost 3 bases and the J segment 5 bases; nucleotides outside the gene matches: 4. The CDR3 contains 16 residues. Germline CDR1 is LGHNT and CDR2 is FRNRAP. Whole-study results and caveats: In an earlier analysis, about 87% or about 30%: the productive usage of most TCR beta V segments.

The chain couples TRBV12-5 to TRBJ2-3, with 14 bases that match TRBD2. The sequence derives from a man aged 40-49 years in good health and CMV-seronegative. The specimen was PBMCs. The CDR3 loop is CASGLGLAGGGDTQYF. In nucleotides, the CDR3 is TGTGCTAGTGGTTTAGGACTAGCGGGAGGAGGAGATACGCAGTATTTT.